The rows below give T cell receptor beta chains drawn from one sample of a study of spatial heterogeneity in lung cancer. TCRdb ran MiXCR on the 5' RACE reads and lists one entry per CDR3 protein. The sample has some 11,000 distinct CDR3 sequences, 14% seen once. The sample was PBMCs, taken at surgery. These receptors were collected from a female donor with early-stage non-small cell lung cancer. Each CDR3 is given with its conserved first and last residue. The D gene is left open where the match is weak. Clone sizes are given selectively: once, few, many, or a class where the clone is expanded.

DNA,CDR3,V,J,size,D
TGTGCCAGCCCGCGGGGTGGGGGGCTGAACACCGGGGAGCTGTTTTTT,CASPRGGGLNTGELFF,TRBV7-2,TRBJ2-2,many,-
TGTGCCAGCAGCTTCAGGGGGCGAGGGACTGAAGCTTTCTTT,CASSFRGRGTEAFF,TRBV7-8,TRBJ1-1,medium-sized,TRBD1
TGCAGTGCTAGAGATAGAGGACTTCGCTACGAGCAGTACTTC,CSARDRGLRYEQYF,TRBV20-1,TRBJ2-7,many,-
TGTGCCAGCAGCCAAGTTCTTGGCGGGGGGACGAACACCGGGGAGCTGTTTTTT,CASSQVLGGGTNTGELFF,TRBV3-1,TRBJ2-2,many,TRBD2
TGTGCCAGCAGCTTAGTCTATGAGCAGTTCTTC,CASSLVYEQFF,TRBV7-2,TRBJ2-1,medium-sized,-
TGTGCCAGTTCTGGCGTGGAGGTAGATCAAACTAATGAAAAACTGTTTTTT,CASSGVEVDQTNEKLFF,TRBV25-1,TRBJ1-4,-,-
TGCGCCAGCAGCTTGGAAAGCTTAGGGGCCACTGAAGCTTTCTTT,CASSLESLGATEAFF,TRBV5-1,TRBJ1-1,medium-sized,-
TGTGCCAGCAGCTTGCTGGGACAGGGGGATCACTATGGCTACACCTTC,CASSLLGQGDHYGYTF,TRBV5-6,TRBJ1-2,many,TRBD1
TGTGCCAGCAGTTCCATGACAGGGGGCCAGGGCATTCAGTACTTC,CASSSMTGGQGIQYF,TRBV6-2/TRBV6-3,TRBJ2-4,many,TRBD1
TGTGCCAGCAGTTCCCCCGGGGCTCGCACAGATACGCAGTATTTT,CASSSPGARTDTQYF,TRBV6-5,TRBJ2-3,many,-
TGTGCCAGCAGCCATGGGACTAGCGGGAGGGCCGGGTCCTACAATGAGCAGTTCTTC,CASSHGTSGRAGSYNEQFF,TRBV7-2,TRBJ2-1,many,TRBD2
TGCAGCGTTCGGGGCTCTGCCGGGACCGGGGAGCTGTTTTTT,CSVRGSAGTGELFF,TRBV29-1,TRBJ2-2,few,-
TGTGCCAGCAGCTTGGGTCCGGGTATTACGGAGACCCAGTACTTC,CASSLGPGITETQYF,TRBV7-2,TRBJ2-5,few,-
TGTGCCAGCAAACTTACCGGAAATGAAAAACTGTTTTTT,CASKLTGNEKLFF,TRBV6-6,TRBJ1-4,few,-
TGCAGTGCCCACGGACAGAACACCGGGGAGCTGTTTTTT,CSAHGQNTGELFF,TRBV20-1,TRBJ2-2,medium-sized,-
TGTGCCAGCAGCATAACGGGTTTGAGCACAGATACGCAGTATTTT,CASSITGLSTDTQYF,TRBV7-2,TRBJ2-3,many,-
TGTGCCAGCAGCAAACGAGAGGGGAACACTGAAGCTTTCTTT,CASSKREGNTEAFF,TRBV3-1,TRBJ1-1,many,-
TGTGCCAGCTCCTCGGGACAGGACACTGAAGCTTTCTTT,CASSSGQDTEAFF,TRBV18,TRBJ1-1,many,TRBD1
TGTGCCAGCAGTATCGGCCTAAAAGAGACCCAGTACTTC,CASSIGLKETQYF,TRBV28,TRBJ2-5,-,-
TGTGCCAGCAGTATTGACCGCCGCTCCTACGAGCAGTACTTC,CASSIDRRSYEQYF,TRBV7-2,TRBJ2-7,many,-
TGTGCCAGCAGCTTGGTAGAGGCAGATACGCAGTATTTT,CASSLVEADTQYF,TRBV5-6,TRBJ2-3,many,-
TGCGCCAGCAGTGAGTCGAGTGCAGGCCTCTACTACGAGCAGTACTTC,CASSESSAGLYYEQYF,TRBV10-2,TRBJ2-7,many,-
TGCAGCGTTTGGCGGGATAAGCAGTTCTTC,CSVWRDKQFF,TRBV29-1,TRBJ2-1,many,-
TGCGCCAGCAGCTTGGAGCCAGGTCCCTACGAGCAGTACTTC,CASSLEPGPYEQYF,TRBV5-1,TRBJ2-7,medium-sized,-
TGTGCCAGCAGCTTGAGGAATGAGCAGTTCTTC,CASSLRNEQFF,TRBV7-2,TRBJ2-1,many,-
TGTGCCAGCAGTTTATTTATTGTCAGGGGGAGAGACAATCAGCCCCAGCATTTT,CASSLFIVRGRDNQPQHF,TRBV28,TRBJ1-5,once,TRBD1
TGTGCCAGTAGTAGACAGCCCTCCTACAATGAGCAGTTCTTC,CASSRQPSYNEQFF,TRBV19,TRBJ2-1,medium-sized,-
TGTGCCAGCTCACCTACAGGTATGAACACTGAAGCTTTCTTT,CASSPTGMNTEAFF,TRBV18,TRBJ1-1,-,-
TGCAGTGCTGCCCACCGGAGGGGGGGAAACGAGCAGTACTTC,CSAAHRRGGNEQYF,TRBV20-1,TRBJ2-7,many,-
TGTGCCAGCAGCCCCTTAGGAGCGGGAGGAAGACGCGAGCAGTACTTC,CASSPLGAGGRREQYF,TRBV7-2,TRBJ2-7,medium-sized,TRBD2
TGTGCCAGCAGCTCTAGGACAGGGTCTCGTGGCTACACCTTC,CASSSRTGSRGYTF,TRBV7-2,TRBJ1-2,many,TRBD1
TGTGCCATCAGTGAGTCGGTAGCGGGGGGGCCCTACAATGAGCAGTTCTTC,CAISESVAGGPYNEQFF,TRBV10-3,TRBJ2-1,many,TRBD2
TGCGCCAGCAGCTCACAGGGTTTTCGCGATAATTCACCCCTCCACTTT,CASSSQGFRDNSPLHF,TRBV5-1,TRBJ1-6,medium-sized,-
TGTGCCAGCAGTAGGGGGGTCTGGGCAGATACGCAGTATTTT,CASSRGVWADTQYF,TRBV6-6,TRBJ2-3,-,-
TGTGCCAGCAGCTTGGATATGACTAGCGGGAGCTCCGGGGAGCTGTTTTTT,CASSLDMTSGSSGELFF,TRBV5-4,TRBJ2-2,many,TRBD2
TGTGCCAGCAGTTTACCCGGGACTAGGGCAAAGTACTTC,CASSLPGTRAKYF,TRBV28,TRBJ2-5,many,TRBD2
TGTGCCAGCAGCGAGGGACTAGCGGCCCTCCTAGAGCAGTACTTC,CASSEGLAALLEQYF,TRBV5-6,TRBJ2-7,medium-sized,TRBD2
TGTGCCAGCAGTGGAGGGACGGTCTACGGGCTACTGGTCCCAGATACGCAGTATTTT,CASSGGTVYGLLVPDTQYF,TRBV2,TRBJ2-3,medium-sized,-
TGTGCCAGCAGCCCGCGACTAGCAACCGGGGAGCTGTTTTTT,CASSPRLATGELFF,TRBV14,TRBJ2-2,few,TRBD2
TGTGCCAGCAGCCAACCGGCGGCGGGAACCCAGTACTTC,CASSQPAAGTQYF,TRBV14,TRBJ2-5,medium-sized,-
TGTGCCAGCAGCTCCGGACTAGCGGGACCCCAAGAGACCCAGTACTTC,CASSSGLAGPQETQYF,TRBV7-2,TRBJ2-5,medium-sized,TRBD2
TGTGCCAGCAGTGATCAACTAGCGGGGGGGCTTGATGAGCAGTTCTTC,CASSDQLAGGLDEQFF,TRBV6-4,TRBJ2-1,-,TRBD2
TGTGCCAGCAGCTTCATTCCGAACGAGCAGTACTTC,CASSFIPNEQYF,TRBV7-9,TRBJ2-7,many,-
TGTGCCAGCAGCCAAGATTCGGGGGCCTACTATGGCTACACCTTC,CASSQDSGAYYGYTF,TRBV3-1,TRBJ1-2,many,-
TGTGCCAGCAGCGTGACACAGGGGGGAGAGCAGTTCTTC,CASSVTQGGEQFF,TRBV9,TRBJ2-1,medium-sized,TRBD1
TGTGCCAGCAGCCGGAATAGCGGGAGGGGGATCGATGAGCAGTTCTTC,CASSRNSGRGIDEQFF,TRBV3-2,TRBJ2-1,medium-sized,-
TGTGCCATCAGTGAGTCGGGCAGCACCTGGGAAGCTTTCTTT,CAISESGSTWEAFF,TRBV10-3,TRBJ1-1,-,-
TGTGCCAGCAGTCAGGGGTTTGGGAATTTGAACACTGAAGCTTCCTTT,CASSQGFGNLNTEASF,TRBV2,TRBJ1-1,medium-sized,-
TGTGCCAGCAGTGGAAACTACGAGCAGTACTTC,CASSGNYEQYF,TRBV25-1,TRBJ2-7,medium-sized,-
TGTGCCAGCAAGGTGACTAGCCAGACCTACGAGCAGTACTTC,CASKVTSQTYEQYF,TRBV6-6,TRBJ2-7,medium-sized,TRBD2